This T cell receptor (beta chain) came from a study of vaccination effects on CD4 cells after COVID-19. CDR1 is KGHDR, CDR2 SFDVKD, per germline. V was trimmed by 4 bases and J by 5 bases, leaving 16 bases between them. The CDR3 extends over 15 amino acids. Investigators separated out CD4+ T cells once 10 days of culture had passed. Everyone in the study got two shots of either the BNT162b2 or mRNA-1273 vaccine. Data came from immunoSEQ multiplex PCR; TCRdb stores just in-frame clones and leaves some out. The sample holds approximately 74,000 clones, roughly 73% seen once. Comments on this clone: What it binds is unknown.

The TCR sequence derives from a human donor who received a COVID-19 vaccine. The input for sequencing was CD4+ T cells from PBMCs cultured without peptide, taken after COVID-19 vaccination. The V and J genes are TRBV24-1 and TRBJ2-5, with D possibly matching TRBD1 (6 bases). The CDR3 DNA is TGTGCCACCAGTGACTCCAGGGGATTGAGGGAGACCCAGTACTTC. It encodes CATSDSRGLRETQYF.